This T cell receptor (beta chain) was documented in a study of cytomegalovirus exposure and HLA in healthy donors (dated by TCRdb to 2017 to 2019). Context from the whole study: An earlier analysis of fewer than 750 of the donors reported approximately 280 Gb of sequence data and 100 million to 120 million unique TCR beta sequences obtained from 150 million to 200 million T cells. Roughly 310 gigabases of sequencing data and approximately 85 million unique TCR sequences were included in an early release covering roughly 600 HLA-typed donors. Among the approximately 400 genotyped donors, around 79% belonged to the genetic ancestry cluster associated with self-reported Caucasian donors. The study was designed to test whether signatures of past pathogen exposure could be identified by cataloging public T cell receptors. The T cell repertoires of 666 subjects were profiled by immunosequencing and related to cytomegalovirus serostatus. A separate validation cohort of over a hundred different subjects was used in addition to the 666-subject first cohort. To predict cytomegalovirus infection status, the study brought together high-throughput TCR immunosequencing, statistical association of individual TCRs with disease status, and machine learning. A later analysis re-analyzed previously published TCR beta repertoires from about 600 donors and added high-resolution HLA genotyping to study TCR occurrence patterns. Rather than using new phenotypic data, the later analysis identified candidate immune exposures from TCR beta sequences and from how often those sequences occurred across donors. An earlier analysis of 587 of the donors used high-throughput TCR beta sequencing to judge whether each TCR beta V gene segment behaved as functional or pseudogenic. Alongside the repertoire data, information on donor age, sex, ethnicity and CMV serostatus was compiled. A later genetic analysis took genome-wide SNP genotypes for about 55% of the 666 donors and used that subset as a discovery cohort. Every discovery cohort repertoire had been produced on one sequencing platform. Class I and class II HLA loci were covered by the typing at four-digit resolution. The number of typed donors differed by locus: roughly 629-640 for A, B, C, DRB1 and DQB1; 500 to 550 for DQA1; approximately 600 for DPA1; and around 470 for DPB1. Several DR-DQ haplotypes were treated as single units for association and clustering because of strong linkage in the cohort. Among 350 to 400 genotyped donors of the cohort, an average of around 240,000 unique TCR beta nucleotide sequences were sequenced per donor, roughly a sixth of them non-productive.

The library was generated by the immunoSEQ multiplex PCR assay. The multiplex PCR relied on a mix of 60 forward primers for TCR Vbeta segments and 13 reverse primers for TCR Jbeta segments. The CDR3 region of rearranged TCR beta genes was amplified from genomic DNA by a multiplex PCR assay. Amplified TCR beta libraries were sequenced as 87-base-pair reads on the Illumina HiSeq System. As for how the authors treated the data: Across the 600 to 700 repertoires, a later analysis counted approximately 75 million unique TCR beta chains, 9 million to 14 million of which were shared by at least two donors. Raw reads were error-corrected and collapsed into unique sequences by a nearest-neighbor algorithm in which closely related sequences were merged to remove PCR and sequencing errors. To assign V, D and J gene segments, CDR3 sequences were aligned to IMGT reference sequences. Each retained sequence needed at least a six-nucleotide match to both a V gene segment and a J gene segment. A rearrangement was called productive if the CDR3 had no stop codons and remained in frame with V and J, and every other rearrangement was called non-productive. Following IMGT convention, CDR3 was defined as the stretch from the second conserved V-encoded cysteine up to the conserved J-encoded phenylalanine. In an earlier analysis of approximately 590 of the donors, sequences lacking an unambiguous match to a single V gene segment were excluded. In an earlier analysis of about 590 of the donors, a V segment was called functional when productive rearrangements were above 56.7%, and segregating when the standard deviation between donors exceeded 5%. A statistical classification framework was built for diagnosing cytomegalovirus status from the catalog of TCR beta chain sequences. In a later analysis, V and J genes were assigned by comparing TCR nucleotide sequences against IMGT/GENE-DB human TR gene sequences. The TCRdist pipeline was used in a later analysis to assign CDR3 sequences and most-parsimonious VDJ recombination scenarios. In a later analysis, each TCR beta chain was defined by its CDR3 amino acid sequence together with its V-gene family, and reads lacking a unique V-gene family were excluded. In a later analysis, several hundred highly shared, low-generation-probability nucleotide sequences were removed to address suspected cross-contamination and a sequencing artifact. A later analysis calculated a clonal expansion index for each public chain from normalized within-repertoire ranks of inferred template counts. In a later analysis, generation probabilities were computed with a VDJ recombination model fitted to out-of-frame rearrangements, and the resulting probabilities were checked against IGoR. Hypergeometric tests were used in a later analysis to score TCR-TCR, TCR-HLA and TCR-CMV co-occurrence, with a repertoire-size bias correction applied to the TCR pairs. To estimate false discovery rates, a later analysis permuted the HLA or CMV assignments 20 times. In a later analysis, co-occurring TCRs were grouped using DBSCAN, and TCRdist sequence similarity was added for clustering within HLA-allele-positive subsets. Repertoires with fewer than 30,000 or more than 120,000 public chains were left out of co-occurrence clustering, as were a handful of repertoires with anomalous nucleotide sharing. The table was pulled from immuneACCESS by TCRdb, which kept in-frame rearrangements only. Such tables lose some clones; where checked, under half of the loss comes from unresolved V genes, and the rest has no known cause. That table furnishes V, J and clone size, whereas the DNA furnished D and trimming. Within this sample are about 91,000 clones, with about three quarters of them counted one time only. The top ten constitute approximately 4.7% of the sample.

The cohort comprised fewer than 700 healthy bone marrow donors. All cohort members were sampled while nominally healthy, although unrecorded immune exposures were likely present. The donor was CMV seropositive and belonged to the group of over 250 seropositive cohort members. A peripheral blood sample was collected from each donor, and TCR beta sequencing was performed on peripheral blood mononuclear cells. The Qiagen DNeasy Blood Extraction Kit was used to extract genomic DNA from the blood cell samples. On the study overall, not on this receptor specifically: According to a later analysis, most CMV-associated TCR beta chains appeared to be HLA-restricted, and the HLA associations seemed to be driven largely by CMV exposure. A further reported finding was that TCR beta sequences accurately predicted the HLA-A and HLA-B alleles for most subjects in the first cohort. Only TCR beta chains were sequenced in this cohort, and the absence of alpha or paired-chain data limited detectable features. According to a later analysis, parvovirus B19, influenza, CMV and Epstein-Barr virus appeared linked to several top co-occurrence clusters. Linkage disequilibrium might explain the correlated functional status among segregating V segments, but an unknown experimental factor could not be excluded. At a false discovery rate of 0.05, a later analysis linked some 18,000 TCR beta sequences to specific HLA alleles. Some IMGT-functional V segments, including TRBV6-2 and TRBV6-3, could not be told apart with the 87-base-pair reads, so those segments were excluded. A later genetic analysis reported fewer N-insertions in productive TCRs among donors in an Asian-associated ancestry cluster than the roughly 620-donor mean. Because counts were too low, under 20 rarely observed V segments, including chromosome 9 orphons, were left out of the earlier analysis of about 620 of the donors. A group of highly shared sequence variants was considered likely to be a technical artifact of the sequencing pipeline. In a later analysis, HLA-associated TCR beta chains showed more clonal expansion and lower generation probabilities than non-associated chains that were equally common. The study gave a list of under 200 TCR beta chains associated with cytomegalovirus. Because HLA typing was missing for some donors at each locus, association tests included only the typed subset. An association between a missense DCLRE1C variant and V-gene and J-gene trimming of TCR beta chains was found in a later genetic analysis and replicated in an independent cohort. In vitro tests confirmed that three of the cytomegalovirus-associated TCR beta chains recognize cytomegalovirus antigens. When HLA alleles, especially DR and DQ, strongly co-occurred, TCR associations were difficult to assign to individual alleles. CMV serostatus was the only immune exposure information available for the cohort. Presence/absence analyses assumed roughly uniform sequencing depth across donors, an assumption that may not hold. The classifier was reported to diagnose cytomegalovirus status with high specificity and sensitivity in both the original and validation cohorts. According to a later analysis, TCR association rates differed among HLA loci, with DRB1 alleles showing the most associated TCRs and HLA-C alleles showing the fewest. Broadly in line with IMGT annotations, most TCR beta V segments showed up in productive rearrangements about 87% or about 30% of the time in an earlier analysis of 450 to 600 of the donors. The authors suggested that the approach could potentially be extended to other disease states and immunological phenotypes. Across donors, most TCR sequences were observed very rarely, whereas some public TCRs were present in many individuals.

Details on this clone: Its antigen remains unidentified. No qualities accompany the bases; no much larger clone lies one base away.

The CDR3 holds 15 amino acids from the cysteine to the phenylalanine. Solely the CDR3 DNA is kept, with 45 bases framed from the first base. V loses 5 bases at its end and J loses 1 base; junction bases beyond the gene matches: 6. CDR1 and CDR2, per the germline V gene, are SGHDT and YYEEEE. The TCR sequence derives from a male donor in good health and CMV-seropositive. The V and J segments used are TRBV5-6 and TRBJ2-1; 7 nucleotides in the junction match TRBD2. Sequencing was done on a sample of PBMCs. The DNA is as follows: TGTGCCAGCAGATATGGGGAGGGGTCCTACAATGAGCAGTTCTTC. It translates as CASRYGEGSYNEQFF.